This TCR beta chain is drawn from a study of shared clonotypes between healthy human individuals. In germline, CDR1 is GTSNPN, CDR2 SVGIG (reference sequence). The CDR3 length is 14 residues. Deletions cut 0 bases from V and 9 bases from J, with 12 bases between. The sample holds one count of this clone. Antigen unknown. Study-wide findings and caveats: When naive CD4 clonotypes were compared across a few donors, approximately 5% were shared.

The naive CD8 subset, CD45RO-negative cells positively selected for CCR7, excluded terminally differentiated effector memory CD45RA+ cells. The test was conducted at deep level. The table came from immunoSEQ multiplex PCR; TCRdb's copy has only in-frame clones and leaves some out. The repertoire has roughly 2.1 million clones, about 92% of them found once; the top ten carry about 1.5%. The TCR sequence derives from a man aged 18 to 30 in good health. Some clones in this sample may be carry-over from other donors' samples. Material for sequencing was naive CD8+ T cells from PBMCs. The chain joins TRBV30 to TRBJ1-6, with D uncertain. This CDR3 is CAWSVLSKGSPLHF. CDR3 nucleotides: TGTGCCTGGAGTGTACTGAGTAAGGGTTCACCCCTCCACTTT.